These 4 T cell receptor beta chains came from one sample sequenced in a study of blood T cell repertoires in COVID-19. The data were produced by immunoSEQ multiplex PCR, yet TCRdb's version contains in-frame clones alone and is incomplete. In the table there are hundreds of thousands of clones, roughly 89% of which are singletons. The sample was peripheral blood. All receptors come from a woman younger than 45 with active or convalescent COVID-19.

This rearrangement joins TRBV5-1 to TRBJ1-2, with 10 bases fitting TRBD1. CDR1 is SGHRS and CDR2 is YFSETQ in the germline V gene. The V gene end was trimmed by 2 bases and the J gene end by 4 bases; junction bases not matched to a gene: 5. CDR3 size: 15 residues. The CDR3 DNA is TGCGCCAGCAGCTTAGGACAGGGGGTTGTCTATGGCTACACCTTC. It codes for CASSLGQGVVYGYTF.

This clone was observed a single time. This chain connects TRBV6-5 to TRBJ2-1; 7 nucleotides align to TRBD1. Per the germline V gene, CDR1 is MNHEY and CDR2 is SVGAGI. J lost 9 bases, V lost 0 bases, and 8 bases had no gene match. The CDR3 spans 15 residues. The CDR3 loop is CASSYSGQGVGEQFF. The CDR3 nucleotides read TGTGCCAGCAGTTACTCCGGCCAGGGGGTCGGTGAGCAGTTCTTC.

This clone was counted between two and nine times. V usage is TRBV28 and J usage is TRBJ1-6, with TRBD1 identical over 7 bases. Germline CDR1 MDHEN, CDR2 SYDVKM. V lost 5 bases, J lost 0 bases, and 7 bases stayed unmatched. The CDR3 is 17 residues long. The CDR3 region is CASSAPGQSSYNSPLHF. The CDR3 nucleotides read TGTGCCAGCAGTGCGCCGGGACAGAGCTCCTATAATTCACCCCTCCACTTT.

CDR3 amino acids: CASGSPSGLAGGTDTQYF. The CDR3, as DNA: TGTGCTAGTGGTTCTCCCTCGGGACTAGCGGGGGGCACAGATACGCAGTATTTT. The chain links TRBV12-5 to TRBJ2-3; 14 positions match TRBD2. Germline V gene data show CDR1 as LGHNT and CDR2 as FRNRAP. Germline trimming cut 4 bases from V and 1 base from J; bases unmatched to any gene: 7. The CDR3 is made up of 18 amino acids.